These 5 T cell receptor beta chains were all obtained from the same sample, sequenced in a study of identical twins. Each CDR3 protein is one row after TCRdb ran MiXCR on the 5' RACE reads. Seen here are approximately 670,000 distinct CDR3 sequences, 5.5% to 6.5% observed once, and the top ten hold 1.5% to 2%. Material: naive T cells sorted from blood. These receptors were obtained from a man aged 18 to 29 in good health.

V gene TRBV7-3 combines with J gene TRBJ2-7; D is perhaps TRBD1 or TRBD2 (5 bases each). The CDR3 contains 15 residues. V lost 3 bases to trimming and J lost 5 bases, with 17 bases between them. Germline lookup yields CDR1 SGHTA and CDR2 FQGTGA. CDR3 protein: CASSLGPEGRHEQYF. The DNA for the CDR3 is TGTGCCAGCAGCTTGGGGCCAGAGGGAAGACACGAGCAGTACTTC.

This clonotype has at least ten counts. J is TRBJ2-3 and V is TRBV24-1; D is uncertain. There are 14 residues in the CDR3. The V end was cut by 4 bases, the J end by 5 bases, with 12 bases between. Germline V gene data show CDR1 as KGHDR and CDR2 as SFDVKD. This chain's CDR3 is CATSEGSVGDTQYF. CDR3 bases: TGTGCCACCAGTGAGGGCAGCGTAGGAGATACGCAGTATTTT.

The table lists this clonotype with many counts. This chain joins TRBV12-3 or TRBV12-4 and TRBJ1-5; the D is unclear. The CDR3 runs to 12 residues. The V end lost 3 bases, the J end lost 5 bases, and 5 bases lay between the germline ends. The CDR3, as DNA: TGTGCCAGCAGTTTTTCCGATCAGCCCCAGCATTTT. This encodes CASSFSDQPQHF.

This clonotype has a count of ten or more. V is TRBV25-1 and J is TRBJ1-4; 9 bases fit TRBD1. Germline values: CDR1 MGHDK, CDR2 SYGVNS. After removal of 5 bases from V and 7 bases from J, the junction contained 5 bases not matched to a gene. The CDR3 sequence is 14 residues long. The CDR3 loop reads CASSPGQGSEKLFF. The CDR3 coding sequence is TGTGCCAGCAGTCCGGGACAGGGAAGTGAAAAACTGTTTTTT.

This clonotype was recorded a few times. The chain employs TRBV12-3 or TRBV12-4 and TRBJ1-1; 9 bases fit TRBD1. V shed 3 bases, J shed 6 bases, and the junction held 5 bases outside the gene matches. There are 14 residues in the CDR3. The chain's CDR3 is CASSLGQGGAEAFF. The CDR3 nucleotides read TGTGCCAGCAGTTTGGGACAGGGAGGCGCTGAAGCTTTCTTT.